The clone carrying this T cell receptor beta chain was detected only once. This specimen belongs to a study of PD-1 blockade in mismatch repair-deficient tumors. Data came from immunoSEQ multiplex PCR; TCRdb stores just in-frame clones and leaves some out. The sample includes 100,000 to 150,000 clones, approximately 90% of them seen just once. CDR1 LGHNA and CDR2 YSLEER come from the germline V gene. V gave up 2 bases and J gave up 8 bases; unmatched junction bases: 10. The CDR3 sequence is 16 residues long. This rearrangement joins TRBV4-3 to TRBJ2-1; 9 bases align to TRBD2. The material was peripheral blood, obtained 44 weeks after starting pembrolizumab. The TCR was taken from an adult with mismatch repair-deficient cancer. The CDR3 loop is CASSQLPGLAAYEQFF. The DNA for the CDR3 is TGCGCCAGCAGCCAATTACCGGGACTAGCTGCTTATGAGCAGTTCTTC.